This TCR beta chain emerged from a study of blood T cell repertoires in COVID-19. This CDR3 comprises 14 residues. Germline CDR1 reads KGHSH; CDR2 reads LQKENI. V was pared by 6 bases and J by 2 bases, with 6 bases of the junction left unmatched. Data came from immunoSEQ multiplex PCR; TCRdb stores just in-frame clones and leaves some out. The sample has about 270,000 clones, 85% to 90% seen once; the top ten hold about 2.2%. Material: PBMCs or T cells enriched from blood (not recorded which). The TCR originated in a woman between 18 and 29 years old who had recovered from COVID-19. The chain uses TRBV18 and TRBJ1-2; 7 nucleotides match TRBD1. CDR3 nucleotides: TGTGCCAGCTCGCCGGGACAGCAAAACTATGGCTACACCTTC. Amino acids: CASSPGQQNYGYTF.